The 17 T cell receptor beta chains below were found in one sample sequenced in a study of cytomegalovirus exposure and HLA in healthy donors. Profiling relied on immunoSEQ multiplex PCR, and the TCRdb table lists in-frame clones only, not all of them. This sample has 220,000 or so clones, with 80% to 85% found just once. The sequencing input was PBMCs. The receptors were sampled from a woman aged 25 to 39 in good health and CMV-seropositive.

V and J are TRBV30 and TRBJ1-1, with D possibly TRBD1 on 5 matching bases. This CDR3 has 14 amino acids. Germline loops: CDR1 GTSNPN, CDR2 SVGIG (reference sequence). The V end was cut by 0 bases, the J end by 1 base, with 9 bases between. CDR3: CAWSVSRENTEAFF. The CDR3 region has the DNA TGTGCCTGGAGTGTTAGCAGGGAGAACACTGAAGCTTTCTTT.

The chain links TRBV6-5 to TRBJ2-7; D not certain. CDR3 length: 11 amino acids. The germline gives CDR1 MNHEY, CDR2 SVGAGI. V was clipped by 5 bases and J by 2 bases, with 4 bases between them. The CDR3 nucleotides are TGTGCCAGCAGTAACGCCTACGAGCAGTACTTC. Protein product: CASSNAYEQYF.

The chain recombines TRBV5-4 with TRBJ2-7, with no clear D. Trimming took off 4 bases at V and 3 bases at J, with 17 bases between the two ends. This CDR3 is built from 15 residues. Germline V gives CDR1 SGHNT, CDR2 YYREEE (reference sequence). The CDR3 loop is CASSPSFTARYEQYF. In nucleotides, the CDR3 is TGTGCCAGCAGCCCCTCTTTTACCGCCCGCTACGAGCAGTACTTC.

This sequence joins TRBV21-1 and TRBJ1-5; the table assigns TRBD1, which was not confirmed against the DNA. TRBV21-1 is a pseudogene segment. The CDR3 runs to 14 residues. CDR3 residues: CASSKGQLNQPQHF. The CDR3 DNA sequence: TGTGCCAGCAGCAAGGGACAGCTCAATCAGCCCCAGCATTTT.

This clone was seen only a few times. The chain links TRBV6-5 to TRBJ2-7; D may correspond to TRBD1 or TRBD2 (5 bases each). The CDR3 has 15 residues. CDR1 is MNHEY, CDR2 SVGAGI, per germline. V lost 5 bases, J lost 5 bases, and 19 bases lay in between. CDR3 sequence reads: CASSAAGTAKHEQYF. The DNA of the CDR3 is TGTGCCAGCAGTGCCGCCGGGACGGCCAAACACGAGCAGTACTTC.

The V call is TRBV2, the J call TRBJ2-7; D gene uncertain. Germline assignment: CDR1 SNHLY and CDR2 FYNNEI. V shed 6 bases and J shed 5 bases, with 8 bases lying between them. This CDR3 contains 11 residues. As DNA, the CDR3 is TGTGCCAGCAGCGCTTTAAACGAGCAGTACTTC. It codes for CASSALNEQYF.

The V and J genes are TRBV19 and TRBJ2-5; D possibly corresponds to TRBD2 (5 bases). The CDR3 has 13 residues. Germline V gives CDR1 LNHDA, CDR2 SQIVND (reference sequence). Deletions cut 1 base from V and 5 bases from J, with 8 bases between. The CDR3: CASSIGGFETQYF. As DNA, the CDR3 is TGTGCCAGTAGTATAGGAGGGTTTGAGACCCAGTACTTC.

The V call is TRBV19, the J call TRBJ1-4; D not certain. V dropped 5 bases and J dropped 3 bases, with 10 bases sitting between them. This CDR3 spans 14 amino acids. CDR1 and CDR2 (germline): LNHDA, SQIVND (reference sequence). CDR3 loop: CASSEGPSNEKLFF. CDR3 nucleotides: TGTGCCAGTAGTGAAGGGCCGTCTAATGAAAAACTGTTTTTT.

This clone has only a few counts. The gene calls are TRBV14 and TRBJ1-2, with 7 bases matching TRBD1. Germline V lookup: CDR1 SGHDN, CDR2 FVKESK. The CDR3 covers 13 residues. The V segment lost 1 base and the J segment 8 bases; nucleotides outside the gene matches: 4. CDR3 DNA: TGTGCCAGCAGCCAAGTTACAGGGGAAGGCTACACCTTC. It specifies CASSQVTGEGYTF. The full variable domain, in which reference TRBV14 and TRBJ1-2 provide the parts outside the CDR3, is EAGVTQFPSHSVIEKGQTVTLRCDPISGHDNLYWYRRVMGKEIKFLLHFVKESKQDESGMPNNRFLAERTGGTYSTLKVQPAELEDSGVYFCASSQVTGEGYTFGSGTRLTVV.

This rearrangement joins TRBV6-5 to TRBJ1-4, with 7 bases aligning to TRBD1. The CDR3 extends over 15 amino acids. The V segment lost 6 bases and the J segment 7 bases; nucleotides outside the gene matches: 11. Germline CDR1 is MNHEY and CDR2 is SVGAGI. The CDR3 is CASRDLGGGVEKLFF. CDR3 nucleotides: TGTGCCAGCAGGGACCTGGGAGGGGGCGTTGAAAAACTGTTTTTT.

This clone was detected only a few times. CDR3 DNA sequence: TGTGCCAGTAGCAGCGGGAGGTACGAGCAGTACTTC. This translates into CASSSGRYEQYF. The genes are TRBV19 and TRBJ2-7; TRBD2 matches 9 bases. The V segment lost 6 bases and the J segment 4 bases; nucleotides outside the gene matches: 1. Per germline, CDR1 LNHDA and CDR2 SQIVND (reference sequence). There are 12 residues in the CDR3. Complete variable domain (other parts from reference TRBV19 and TRBJ2-7): DGGITQSPKYLFRKEGQNVTLSCEQNLNHDAMYWYRQDPGQGLRLIYYSQIVNDFQKGDIAEGYSVSREKKESFPLTVTSAQKNPTAFYLCASSSGRYEQYFGPGTRLTVT.

This chain uses TRBV6-1 with TRBJ2-7; 11 bases map to TRBD1. Germline CDR1 reads MNHNS; CDR2 reads SASEGT. Losses at the gene ends were 6 bases for V and 7 bases for J; bases not matched to a gene: 8. The CDR3 consists of 14 residues. CDR3 region: CASRGTGGKREQYF. The CDR3 nucleotides are TGTGCCAGCAGAGGGACAGGGGGAAAGCGGGAGCAGTACTTC.

The V gene is TRBV6-1, the J gene TRBJ1-5; TRBD1 is a possible D gene (5 bases). V dropped 3 bases and J dropped 3 bases, with 15 bases sitting between them. From germline, CDR1 is MNHNS and CDR2 SASEGT. This CDR3 is built from 16 residues. The CDR3 is CASSDFVGDLNQPQHF. The CDR3 DNA follows: TGTGCCAGCAGTGATTTTGTGGGGGACCTCAATCAGCCCCAGCATTTT.

The gene calls are TRBV7-9 and TRBJ2-7, with 9 bases identical to TRBD1. This CDR3 spans 15 amino acids. Trimming cost V 4 bases and J 4 bases; bases outside gene matches: 8. Germline V gene sequence: CDR1 SEHNR, CDR2 FQNEAQ (reference sequence). The CDR3 nucleotides are TGTGCCAGCAGCTCATCTTACAGGGGGCTATACGAGCAGTACTTC. Translation gives CASSSSYRGLYEQYF.

The V call is TRBV7-2, the J call TRBJ1-2; possibly TRBD1 for D (5 bases). This CDR3 comprises 15 residues. In germline, CDR1 is SGHTA, CDR2 FQGNSA. Trimming took off 6 bases at V and 8 bases at J, with 22 bases between the two ends. The CDR3 sequence: CASRGILSGLYGYTF. Written as DNA, the CDR3 is TGTGCCAGCAGGGGGATTCTTTCGGGGCTTTACGGCTACACCTTC.

This clone was observed once. This sequence joins TRBV27 and TRBJ2-3; D ambiguous. CDR3 length: 14 residues. The germline V gene encodes CDR1 MNHEY and CDR2 SMNVEV (reference sequence). Trimming took 7 bases from V and 4 from J, leaving 15 bases between them. The CDR3 nucleotides are TGTGCCAGCAACCCAGCTGGTACGGCAGATACGCAGTATTTT. It codes for CASNPAGTADTQYF.

The rearrangement joins TRBV4-1 to TRBJ1-2; D is undetermined. Germline V CDR1 and CDR2: MGHRA, YSYEKL. Deletions cut 1 base from V and 4 bases from J, with 13 bases between. This CDR3 contains 15 residues. CDR3 coding DNA: TGCGCCAGCAGCCAAGCCCAGGCATGGCCCTATGGCTACACCTTC. It encodes CASSQAQAWPYGYTF.